This T cell receptor beta chain was sequenced in a study of T cells in Graves' hyperthyroidism and ophthalmopathy. About the study: Specimen type is peripheral blood, collected at initial diagnosis prior to any treatment.

Germline V CDR1 and CDR2: SGDLS, YYNGEE. The V gene lost 0 bases and the J gene lost 6 bases, with 15 bases spanning the gap. The CDR3 consists of 15 residues. This clonotype has at least ten counts. No antigen is known for it. The source material, RNA transcripts, was used to amplify TCR beta CDR3 regions. With the HTBI primer set, the TCR CDR3 went through a first round of RT-PCR. TCRdb recomputed calls from the multiplex PCR reads with MiXCR, one row per CDR3 protein. The sample has 640,000 or so distinct CDR3 sequences; 14% are singletons. Overall study results and limits: Most thyroid clonotypes expanded above 0.001 were also detected in blood.

Researchers barred patients who had uncontrolled infection, other autoimmune disease, pregnancy or lactation. The sequencing input was blood. The rearrangement links TRBV9 to TRBJ1-1; D gene unclear. This sequence was found in a woman under 30 with Graves' ophthalmopathy. This chain's CDR3 is CASSVASTMGPEAFF. CDR3 nucleotide sequence: TGTGCCAGCAGCGTAGCATCGACAATGGGTCCTGAAGCTTTCTTT.